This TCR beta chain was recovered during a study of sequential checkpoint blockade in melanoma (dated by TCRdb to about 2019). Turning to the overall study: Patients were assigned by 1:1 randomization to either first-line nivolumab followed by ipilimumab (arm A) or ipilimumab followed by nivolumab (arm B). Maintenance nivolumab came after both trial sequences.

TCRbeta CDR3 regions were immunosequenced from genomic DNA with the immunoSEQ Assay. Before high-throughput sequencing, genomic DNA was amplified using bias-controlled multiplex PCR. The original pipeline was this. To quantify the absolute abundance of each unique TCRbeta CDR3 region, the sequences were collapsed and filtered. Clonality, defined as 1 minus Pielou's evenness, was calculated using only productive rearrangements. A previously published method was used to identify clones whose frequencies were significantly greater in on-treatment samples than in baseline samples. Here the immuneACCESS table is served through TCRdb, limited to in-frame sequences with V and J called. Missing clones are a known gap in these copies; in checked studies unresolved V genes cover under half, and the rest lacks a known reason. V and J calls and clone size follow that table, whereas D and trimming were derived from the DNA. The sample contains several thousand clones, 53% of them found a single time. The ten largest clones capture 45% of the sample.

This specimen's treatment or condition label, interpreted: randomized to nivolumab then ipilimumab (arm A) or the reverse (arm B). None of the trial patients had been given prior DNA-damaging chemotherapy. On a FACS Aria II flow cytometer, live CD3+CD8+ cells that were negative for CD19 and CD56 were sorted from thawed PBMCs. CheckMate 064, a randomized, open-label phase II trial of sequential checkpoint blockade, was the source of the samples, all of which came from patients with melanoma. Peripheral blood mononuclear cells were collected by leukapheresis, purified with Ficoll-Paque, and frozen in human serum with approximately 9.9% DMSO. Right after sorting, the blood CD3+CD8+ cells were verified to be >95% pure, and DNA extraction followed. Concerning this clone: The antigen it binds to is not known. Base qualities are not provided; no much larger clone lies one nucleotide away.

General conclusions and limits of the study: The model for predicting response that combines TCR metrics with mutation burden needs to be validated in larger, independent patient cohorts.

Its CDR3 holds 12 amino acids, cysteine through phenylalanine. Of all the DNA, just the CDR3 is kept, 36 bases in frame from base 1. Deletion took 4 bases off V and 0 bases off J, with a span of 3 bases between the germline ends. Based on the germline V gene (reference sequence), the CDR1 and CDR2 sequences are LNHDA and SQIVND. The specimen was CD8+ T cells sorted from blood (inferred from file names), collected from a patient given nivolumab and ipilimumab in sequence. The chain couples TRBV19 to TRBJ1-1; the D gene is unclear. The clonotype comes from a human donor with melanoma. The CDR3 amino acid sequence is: CASSRVNTEAFF. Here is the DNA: TGTGCCAGTAGTAGAGTGAACACTGAAGCTTTCTTT.